This TCR beta chain was sequenced in a study of vaccination and CD4 T cells after COVID-19. Study-level information: As a positive control, some control cultures were given a CEFX pool, while others were given an HIV-1 Nef pool or no peptide.

Concerning this clonotype: The antigen is not known.

Findings and limits, study-wide: From a median of about 21 to 40, SARS-CoV-2-reactive clonotypes increased, though not significantly.

As to treatment: 10-day PBMC culture with coronavirus spike peptide pools or control peptides (ViraFEST assay). From the approximately ten-day cultures, CD4+ T cells were isolated by negative selection. V lost 5 bases and J lost 1, with 5 bases in between. The CDR3 runs 13 residues. Germline lookup yields CDR1 SNHLY and CDR2 FYNNEI. Sequence data for DNA of cultured CD4+ T cells were generated by the Oncomine TCR Beta short-read assay. Extraction of genomic DNA was performed on cultured CD4+ T cells. TCRdb re-called the PCR reads through MiXCR, storing one row per CDR3 protein. The sample records fewer than 20,000 distinct CDR3 sequences, approximately 52% being singletons.

The specimen was CD4+ T cells from blood, cultured in vitro. The origin of this receptor is a human donor who had recovered from COVID-19. V and J are TRBV2 and TRBJ2-2; D is undetermined. The CDR3 region has the DNA TGTGCCAGCAGTTGGGAGAACACCGGGGAGCTGTTTTTT. It encodes CASSWENTGELFF.